The TCR beta chain under discussion was sequenced for a study of Ad26.COV2.S vaccination and SARS-CoV-2 variants. Findings of the study overall: Vaccinees showed greater spike-specific TCR breadth than placebo recipients.

Data came from immunoSEQ multiplex PCR; TCRdb stores just in-frame clones and leaves some out. The table has fewer than 300,000 clones, around 87% seen once. Treatment meaning: 15 to 20 received Ad26.COV2.S at low or high dose, single or two shots; about 5 received placebo; per-sample allocation not given. Samples were taken on day 63 after the first vaccine or placebo injection. Per germline, CDR1 LNHNV and CDR2 YYDKDF (reference sequence). Trimming removed 1 base from V and 5 bases from J, with 11 bases in between. The CDR3 is 14 residues long. Turning to this clone: Its antigen remains unknown.

This TCR was recovered from a person aged 18-65 years who received the Ad26.COV2.S COVID-19 vaccine or a placebo. This rearrangement joins TRBV15 to TRBJ1-2, with D possibly matching TRBD1 (5 bases). This specimen consisted of peripheral blood, obtained in a trial of Ad26.COV2.S vaccine versus placebo. The CDR3 nucleotides read TGTGCCACCAGCAGAGGGCAGGGAGAATATGGCTACACCTTC. Protein sequence: CATSRGQGEYGYTF.